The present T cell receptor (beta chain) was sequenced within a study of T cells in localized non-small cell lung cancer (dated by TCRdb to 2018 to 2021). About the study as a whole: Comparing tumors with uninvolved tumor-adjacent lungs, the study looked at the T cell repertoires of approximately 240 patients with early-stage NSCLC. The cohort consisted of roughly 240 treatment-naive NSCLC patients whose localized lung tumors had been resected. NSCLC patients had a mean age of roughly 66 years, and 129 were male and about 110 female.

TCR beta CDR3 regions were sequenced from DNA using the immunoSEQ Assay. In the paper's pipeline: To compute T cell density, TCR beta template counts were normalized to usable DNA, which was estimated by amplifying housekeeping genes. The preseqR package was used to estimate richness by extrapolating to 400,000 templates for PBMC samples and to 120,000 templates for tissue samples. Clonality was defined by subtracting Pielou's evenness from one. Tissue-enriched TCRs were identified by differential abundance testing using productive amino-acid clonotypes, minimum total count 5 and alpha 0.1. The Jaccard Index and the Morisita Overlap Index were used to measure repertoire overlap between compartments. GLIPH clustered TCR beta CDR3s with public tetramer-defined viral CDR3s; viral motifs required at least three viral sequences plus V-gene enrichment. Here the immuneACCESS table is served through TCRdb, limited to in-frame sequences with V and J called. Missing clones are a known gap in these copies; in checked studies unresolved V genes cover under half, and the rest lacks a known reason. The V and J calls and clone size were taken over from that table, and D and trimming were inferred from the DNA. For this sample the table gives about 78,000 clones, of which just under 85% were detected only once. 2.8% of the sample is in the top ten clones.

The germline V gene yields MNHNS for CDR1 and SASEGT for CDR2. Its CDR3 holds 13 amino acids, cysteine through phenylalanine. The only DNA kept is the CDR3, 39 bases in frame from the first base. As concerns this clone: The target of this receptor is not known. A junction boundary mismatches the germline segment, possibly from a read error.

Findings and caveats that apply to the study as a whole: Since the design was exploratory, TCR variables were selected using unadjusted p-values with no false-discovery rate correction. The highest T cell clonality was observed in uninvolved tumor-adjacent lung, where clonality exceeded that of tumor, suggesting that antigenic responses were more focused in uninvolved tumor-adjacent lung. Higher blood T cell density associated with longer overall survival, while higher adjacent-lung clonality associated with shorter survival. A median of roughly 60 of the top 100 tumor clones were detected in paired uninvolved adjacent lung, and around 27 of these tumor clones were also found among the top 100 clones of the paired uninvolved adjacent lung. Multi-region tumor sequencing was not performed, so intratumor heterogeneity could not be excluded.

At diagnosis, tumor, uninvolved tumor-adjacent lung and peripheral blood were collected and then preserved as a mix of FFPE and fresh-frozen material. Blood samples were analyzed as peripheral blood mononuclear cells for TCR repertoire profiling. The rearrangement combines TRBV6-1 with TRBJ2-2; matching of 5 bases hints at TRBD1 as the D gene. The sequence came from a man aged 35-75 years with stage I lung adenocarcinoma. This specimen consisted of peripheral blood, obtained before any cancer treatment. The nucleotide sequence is TGTGCCAGCCGTGAGTCAGGGAACGGGGAGCTGTTTTTT. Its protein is CASRESGNGELFF.